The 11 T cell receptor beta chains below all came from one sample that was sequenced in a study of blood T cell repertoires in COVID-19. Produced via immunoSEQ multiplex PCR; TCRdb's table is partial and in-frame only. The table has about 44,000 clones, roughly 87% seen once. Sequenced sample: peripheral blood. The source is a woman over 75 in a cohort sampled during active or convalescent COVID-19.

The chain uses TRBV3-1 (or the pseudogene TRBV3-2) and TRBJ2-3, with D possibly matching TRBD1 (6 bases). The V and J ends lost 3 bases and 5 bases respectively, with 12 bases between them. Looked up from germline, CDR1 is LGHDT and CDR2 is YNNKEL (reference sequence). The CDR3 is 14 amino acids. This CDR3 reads CASSHRQGIDTQYF. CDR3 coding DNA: TGTGCCAGCAGCCACCGCCAGGGGATAGATACGCAGTATTTT.

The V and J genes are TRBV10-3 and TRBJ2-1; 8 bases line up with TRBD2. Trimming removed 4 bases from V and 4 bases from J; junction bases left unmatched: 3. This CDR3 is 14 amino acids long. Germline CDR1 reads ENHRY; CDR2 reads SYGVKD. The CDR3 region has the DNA TGTGCCATCAGTGGAGCGGGAGAGTACAATGAGCAGTTCTTC. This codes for CAISGAGEYNEQFF.

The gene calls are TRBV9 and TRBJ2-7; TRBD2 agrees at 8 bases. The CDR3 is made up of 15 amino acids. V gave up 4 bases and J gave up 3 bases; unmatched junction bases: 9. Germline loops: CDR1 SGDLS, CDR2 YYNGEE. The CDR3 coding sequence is TGTGCCAGCAGCCCATTAGCGGGGAGCAACTACGAGCAGTACTTC. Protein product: CASSPLAGSNYEQYF.

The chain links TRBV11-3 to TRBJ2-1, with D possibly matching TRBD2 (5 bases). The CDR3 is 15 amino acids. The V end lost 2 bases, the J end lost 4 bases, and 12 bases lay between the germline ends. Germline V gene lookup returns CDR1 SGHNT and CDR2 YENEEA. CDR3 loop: CASSLMSGIYNEQFF. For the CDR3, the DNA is TGTGCCAGCAGCTTAATGTCCGGGATTTACAATGAGCAGTTCTTC.

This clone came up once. The CDR3 DNA sequence: TGCGCCAGCAGCTTGGCTGGCGGACAGGGGAGGGAGACCCAGTACTTC. Protein sequence: CASSLAGGQGRETQYF. The chain employs TRBV5-1 and TRBJ2-5, with 9 nucleotides matching TRBD1. Germline loops: CDR1 SGHRS, CDR2 YFSETQ. The trim removed 0 bases at V and 5 bases at J, leaving 8 bases unmatched. The CDR3 has 16 residues.

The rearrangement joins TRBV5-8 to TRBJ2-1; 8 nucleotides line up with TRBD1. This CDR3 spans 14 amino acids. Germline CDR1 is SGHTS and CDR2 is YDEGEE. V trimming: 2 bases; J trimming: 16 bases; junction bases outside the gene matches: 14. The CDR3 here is CASSLTGQGQSIFF. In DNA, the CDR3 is TGTGCCAGCAGCTTAACCGGACAGGGCCAATCAATCTTCTTC.

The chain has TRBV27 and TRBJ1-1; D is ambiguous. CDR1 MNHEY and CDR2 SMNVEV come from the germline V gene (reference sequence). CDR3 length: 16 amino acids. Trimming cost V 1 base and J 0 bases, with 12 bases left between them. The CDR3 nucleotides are TGTGCCAGCAGTTTATTCGGCCAGGCGATGAACACTGAAGCTTTCTTT. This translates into CASSLFGQAMNTEAFF.

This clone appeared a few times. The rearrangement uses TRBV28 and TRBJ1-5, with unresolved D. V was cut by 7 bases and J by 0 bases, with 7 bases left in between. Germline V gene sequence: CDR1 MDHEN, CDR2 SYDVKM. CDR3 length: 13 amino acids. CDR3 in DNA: TGTGCCAGCATCCTTAATAGCAATCAGCCCCAGCATTTT. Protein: CASILNSNQPQHF.

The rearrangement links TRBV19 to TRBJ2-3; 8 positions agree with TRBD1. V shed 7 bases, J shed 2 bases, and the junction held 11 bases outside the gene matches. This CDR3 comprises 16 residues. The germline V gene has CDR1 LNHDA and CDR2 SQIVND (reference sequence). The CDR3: CASTPGHRGSTDTQYF. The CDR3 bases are TGTGCCAGTACCCCCGGCCACAGGGGGTCCACAGATACGCAGTATTTT.

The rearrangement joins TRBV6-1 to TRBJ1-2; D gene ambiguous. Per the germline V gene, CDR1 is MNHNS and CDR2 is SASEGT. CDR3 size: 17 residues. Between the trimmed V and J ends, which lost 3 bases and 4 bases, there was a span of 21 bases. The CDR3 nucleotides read TGTGCCAGCAGTGACGAGAGCGCAAACCCTGTTGTCTATGGCTACACCTTC. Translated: CASSDESANPVVYGYTF.

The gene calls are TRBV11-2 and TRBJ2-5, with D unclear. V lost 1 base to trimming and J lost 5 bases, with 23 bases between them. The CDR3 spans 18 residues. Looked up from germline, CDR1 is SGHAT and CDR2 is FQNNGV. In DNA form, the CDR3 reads TGTGCCAGCAGCTTAGGCAAAGAGTGGTCCGCAACCTCGGAGACCCAGTACTTC. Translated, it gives CASSLGKEWSATSETQYF.